This T cell receptor beta chain appears in the sequencing data of a study of T cells in Graves' hyperthyroidism and ophthalmopathy. This CDR3 region has 17 residues. The J segment lost 4 bases and the V segment lost 2 bases, leaving 10 bases of the junction unmatched. Germline V gene lookup returns CDR1 DFQATT and CDR2 SNEGSKA (reference sequence). This clonotype has only a few counts. Its antigen is still unknown. Points from the study as a whole: Ophthalmopathy was identified by the model a median around 6.9 months ahead of onset. Also found in blood were most expanded thyroid clonotypes above 0.001.

Amplification of TCR beta CDR3 regions used RNA as the template. Carried out on the TCR CDR3, a first-round RT-PCR used the HTBI primer set. Each CDR3 protein is one row after TCRdb ran MiXCR on the multiplex PCR reads. The sample lists 490,000 or so distinct CDR3 sequences, 22% occurring once. The chain combines TRBV20-1 with TRBJ2-3, with TRBD2 identical over 12 bases. The TCR was taken from a woman aged 70-85 years with Graves' ophthalmopathy. Sequenced material: blood. CDR3 in amino acids: CSARSRSSSGRADTQYF. CDR3 DNA: TGCAGTGCTAGATCTCGATCGTCTAGCGGGAGGGCAGATACGCAGTATTTT.